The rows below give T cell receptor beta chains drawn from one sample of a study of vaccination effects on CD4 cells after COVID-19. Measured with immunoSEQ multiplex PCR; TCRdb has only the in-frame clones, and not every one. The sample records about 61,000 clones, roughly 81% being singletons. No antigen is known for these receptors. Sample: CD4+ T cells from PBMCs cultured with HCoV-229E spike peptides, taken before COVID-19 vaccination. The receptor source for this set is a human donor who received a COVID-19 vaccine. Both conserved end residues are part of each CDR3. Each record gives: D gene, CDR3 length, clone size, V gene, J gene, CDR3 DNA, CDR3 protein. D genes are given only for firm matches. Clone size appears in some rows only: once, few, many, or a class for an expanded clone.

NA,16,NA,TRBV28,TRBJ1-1,TGTGCCAGCAGTTCCCCCCCCGGGACCGTGAACACTGAAGCTTTCTTT,CASSSPPGTVNTEAFF
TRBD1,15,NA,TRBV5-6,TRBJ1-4,TGTGCCAGCAGCCTCGACAGGGCGGGTAGTGAAAAACTGTTTTTT,CASSLDRAGSEKLFF
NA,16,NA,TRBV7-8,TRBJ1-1,TGTGCCAGCAGCTTAAAGGGGCCCAGTCGGAACACTGAAGCTTTCTTT,CASSLKGPSRNTEAFF
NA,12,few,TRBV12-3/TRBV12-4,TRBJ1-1,TGTGCCAGCAGTTTTTACCGGCCGGAAGCTTTCTTT,CASSFYRPEAFF
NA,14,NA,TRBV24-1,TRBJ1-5,TGTGCCACCAGTGAATGGGGAGTTGGTCAGCCCCAGCATTTT,CATSEWGVGQPQHF
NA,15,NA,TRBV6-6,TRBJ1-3,TGTGCCAGCAGTTACTCGGGGAGCTCTGGAAACACCATATATTTT,CASSYSGSSGNTIYF
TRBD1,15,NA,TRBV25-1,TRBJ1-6,TGTGCCAGCAGTGATTTTGTCAGGGGGGATTCACCCCTCCACTTT,CASSDFVRGDSPLHF
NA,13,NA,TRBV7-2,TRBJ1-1,TGTGCCAGCAGCTTAGATTTGAACACTGAAGCTTTCTTT,CASSLDLNTEAFF
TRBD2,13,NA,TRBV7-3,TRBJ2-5,TGTGCCAGCAGCCCCGGGGGGTCAGAGACCCAGTACTTC,CASSPGGSETQYF
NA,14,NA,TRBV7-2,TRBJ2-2,TGTGCCAGCAGCTTAGCACAGATCGCCGGGGAGCTGTTTTTT,CASSLAQIAGELFF
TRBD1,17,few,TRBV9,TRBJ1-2,TGTGCCAGCAGCAGAGGGACGGTGCCAGGGGGGAACTATGGCTACACCTTC,CASSRGTVPGGNYGYTF
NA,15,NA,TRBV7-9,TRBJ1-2,TGTGCCAGCACCCCACGGGACGCTCCAAACTATGGCTACACCTTC,CASTPRDAPNYGYTF
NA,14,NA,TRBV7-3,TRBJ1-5,TGTGCCAGCAGCTTACATGAGGTCAATCAGCCCCAGCATTTT,CASSLHEVNQPQHF
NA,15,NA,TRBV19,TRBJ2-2,TGTGCCAGTACCCTCAGGCAGACGGGGACCGGGGAGCTGTTTTTT,CASTLRQTGTGELFF
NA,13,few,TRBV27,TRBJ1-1,TGTGCCAGCAGTGGGCCCATGAACACTGAAGCTTTCTTT,CASSGPMNTEAFF
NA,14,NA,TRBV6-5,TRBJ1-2,TGTGCCAGCAGTTACTTGGACGGAGTATATGGCTACACCTTC,CASSYLDGVYGYTF
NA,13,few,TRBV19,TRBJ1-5,TGTGCCAGTAGTATTTTAAGTTTTCCGCCCCAGCATTTT,CASSILSFPPQHF
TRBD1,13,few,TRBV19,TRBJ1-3,TGTGCCAGTATTCACTTCGACAGGGGACCCATATATTTT,CASIHFDRGPIYF
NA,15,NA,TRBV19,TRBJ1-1,TGTGCCAGTAGTTTCTCAGGGATCAAAAACACTGAAGCTTTCTTT,CASSFSGIKNTEAFF
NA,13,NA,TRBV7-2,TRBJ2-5,TGTGCCAGCAGCTTTGGACCCCCAGCGATCCAGTACTTC,CASSFGPPAIQYF
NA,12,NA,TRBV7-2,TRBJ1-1,TGTGCCAGCAGCGTCCAGGGCACTGAAGCTTTCTTT,CASSVQGTEAFF
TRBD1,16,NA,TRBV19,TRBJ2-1,TGTGCCAGTACCGAGTTCTCGGGACAGGGGAATGGGGGGGAGTTCTTC,CASTEFSGQGNGGEFF
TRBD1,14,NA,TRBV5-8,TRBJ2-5,TGTGCCAGCAGCCCCTACAGGGGCCAAGAGACCCAGTACTTC,CASSPYRGQETQYF
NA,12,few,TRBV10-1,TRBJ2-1,TGCGCCAGCAACGGTCCGGGGCATGAGCAGTTCTTC,CASNGPGHEQFF
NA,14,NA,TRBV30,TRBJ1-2,TGTGCCTGGAGTGTACTAGGTGTCCCGTCGGGCTACACCTTC,CAWSVLGVPSGYTF
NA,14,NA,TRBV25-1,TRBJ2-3,TGTGCCAGCGGTAGGGGAAGTCAGACAGATACGCAGTATTTT,CASGRGSQTDTQYF
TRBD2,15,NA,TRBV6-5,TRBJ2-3,TGTGCCAGCAGCAAGGGGACTAGCGGGGGAGATACGCAGTATTTT,CASSKGTSGGDTQYF
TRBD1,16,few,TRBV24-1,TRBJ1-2,TGTGCCACCAGCCTGGGACAGGGGGCCGTTAACTATGGCTACACCTTC,CATSLGQGAVNYGYTF
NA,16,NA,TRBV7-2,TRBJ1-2,TGTGCCAGCAGCTTAGGGATCGGGGGGCGTCCGGATGGCTACACCTTC,CASSLGIGGRPDGYTF
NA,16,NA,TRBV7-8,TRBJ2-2,TGTGCCAGCAGCCCGCGCAGGGACCTAGCACGAGGGGAGCTGTTTTTT,CASSPRRDLARGELFF
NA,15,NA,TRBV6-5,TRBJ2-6,TGTGCCAGCAGCCCAGATGTTTCTGGGGCCAACGTCCTGACTTTC,CASSPDVSGANVLTF
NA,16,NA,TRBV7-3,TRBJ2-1,TGTGCCAGCAGCCCCCCTGGGAGGTGCGTTTCAGATGAGCAGTTCTTC,CASSPPGRCVSDEQFF
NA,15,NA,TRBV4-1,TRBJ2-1,TGCGCCAGCAGCCAAGAAAGGGCCAGAAACAATGAGCAGTTCTTC,CASSQERARNNEQFF
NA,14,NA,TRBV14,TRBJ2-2,TGTGCCAGCAGCCAAGGGTTTAACACCGGGGAGCTGTTTTTT,CASSQGFNTGELFF
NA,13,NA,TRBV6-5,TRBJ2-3,TGTGCCAGCAGGCGGGGCCGAAGAGATACGCAGTATTTT,CASRRGRRDTQYF
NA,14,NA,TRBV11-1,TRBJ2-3,TGTGCCAGCAGCGGCCTTCGAGGCACAGATACGCAGTATTTT,CASSGLRGTDTQYF
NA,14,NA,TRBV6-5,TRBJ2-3,TGTGCCAGCAGTTCTAGGGGGGCCTCAGATACGCAGTATTTT,CASSSRGASDTQYF
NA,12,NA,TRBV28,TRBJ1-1,TGTGCCAGCACGGTGGGGAACACTGAAGCTTTCTTT,CASTVGNTEAFF
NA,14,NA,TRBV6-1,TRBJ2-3,TGTGCCAGCAGTGAAGCGCTAAGTAGTGGTACGCAGTATTTT,CASSEALSSGTQYF
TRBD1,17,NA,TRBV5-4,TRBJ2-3,TGTGCCAGCAGCGATCGACAGGGCTCCCGGGGCACAGATACGCAGTATTTT,CASSDRQGSRGTDTQYF
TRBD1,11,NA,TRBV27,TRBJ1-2,TGTGCCAGCAGTTCAGGGGGAGGCTACACCTTC,CASSSGGGYTF
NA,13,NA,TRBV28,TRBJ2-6,TGTGCCAGCGGGGGCTCTGGGGCCAACGTCCTGACTTTC,CASGGSGANVLTF
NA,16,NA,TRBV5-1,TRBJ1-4,TGCGCCAGCAGCCCCTACCGCCTAGGGTACAATGAAAAACTGTTTTTT,CASSPYRLGYNEKLFF
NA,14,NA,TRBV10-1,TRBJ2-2,TGCGCCAGCAGTGACCAGAGGTCCGTCGGGGAGCTGTTTTTT,CASSDQRSVGELFF
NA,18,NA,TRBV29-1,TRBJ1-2,TGCAGCGTTGAAGCGGGAAAGGAGGACAAATTCACGGGCTATGGCTACACCTTC,CSVEAGKEDKFTGYGYTF
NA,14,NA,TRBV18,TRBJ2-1,TGTGCCAGCTCACCCCTTAAAATCTACAATGAGCAGTTCTTC,CASSPLKIYNEQFF
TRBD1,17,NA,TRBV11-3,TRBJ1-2,TGTGCCAGCAGCTCTAGGGGCCGGACAGGGGTAAACTATGGCTACACCTTC,CASSSRGRTGVNYGYTF
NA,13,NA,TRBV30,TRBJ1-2,TGTGCCTGGAGGAGAACAGGGAACTATGGCTACACCTTC,CAWRRTGNYGYTF
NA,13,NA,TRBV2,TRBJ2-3,TGTGCCAGCAGTGATTTCGGCACAGATACGCAGTATTTT,CASSDFGTDTQYF
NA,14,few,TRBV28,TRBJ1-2,TGTGCCAGCCGATGGGGGGGAGTGGAAAATGGCTACACCTTC,CASRWGGVENGYTF
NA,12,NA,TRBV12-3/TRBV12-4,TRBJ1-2,TGTGCCAGCAGGGTCCCACCGGATGGCTACACCTTC,CASRVPPDGYTF
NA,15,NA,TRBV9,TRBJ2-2,TGTGCCAGCAGCGCCCCGGGAGTATACACCGGGGAGCTGTTTTTT,CASSAPGVYTGELFF
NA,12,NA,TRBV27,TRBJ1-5,TGTGCCAGCAGCAGAAACGGTCAGCCCCAGCATTTT,CASSRNGQPQHF
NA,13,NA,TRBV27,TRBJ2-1,TGTGCCAGCAGTCCGAGGGGGTTCAATGAGCAGTTCTTC,CASSPRGFNEQFF
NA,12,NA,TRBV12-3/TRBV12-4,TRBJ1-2,TGTGCCAGCAGTTTCAGGAGTTATGGCTACACCTTC,CASSFRSYGYTF